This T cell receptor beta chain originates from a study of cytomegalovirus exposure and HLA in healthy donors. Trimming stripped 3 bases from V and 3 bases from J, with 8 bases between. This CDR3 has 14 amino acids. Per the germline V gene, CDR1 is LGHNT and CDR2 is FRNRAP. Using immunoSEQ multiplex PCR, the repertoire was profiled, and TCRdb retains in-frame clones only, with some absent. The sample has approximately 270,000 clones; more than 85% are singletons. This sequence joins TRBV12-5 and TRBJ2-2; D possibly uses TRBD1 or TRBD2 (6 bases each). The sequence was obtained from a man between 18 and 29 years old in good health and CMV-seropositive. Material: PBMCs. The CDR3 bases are TGTGCTAGTGGTTTCGGGGGCCACACCGGGGAGCTGTTTTTT. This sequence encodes CASGFGGHTGELFF.